The T cell receptor (beta chain) under discussion was sequenced for a study of OX40 agonist ivuxolimab in advanced cancers. Study-level information: Partial responses were achieved by three patients, of whom one had hepatocellular carcinoma and two had cutaneous melanoma.

Sequencing used immunoSEQ multiplex PCR; TCRdb keeps in-frame clones, though not all of them. The sample holds some 77,000 clones, over 85% seen once. The CDR3 loop spans 12 amino acids. Trimming removed 9 bases from V and 6 bases from J, with 11 bases in between. Germline CDR1 is ENHRY and CDR2 is SYGVKD. This chain uses TRBV10-3 with TRBJ2-2; D may be TRBD1 (6 bases). This TCR derives from an adult with an advanced solid tumor such as melanoma, head and neck, liver or kidney cancer. Material: CD4+ or CD8+ T cells sorted from blood, obtained in a trial of the OX40 agonist ivuxolimab. The chain's CDR3 is CAITTGAGELFF. As DNA, the CDR3 is TGTGCCATTACGACAGGTGCCGGGGAGCTGTTTTTT.